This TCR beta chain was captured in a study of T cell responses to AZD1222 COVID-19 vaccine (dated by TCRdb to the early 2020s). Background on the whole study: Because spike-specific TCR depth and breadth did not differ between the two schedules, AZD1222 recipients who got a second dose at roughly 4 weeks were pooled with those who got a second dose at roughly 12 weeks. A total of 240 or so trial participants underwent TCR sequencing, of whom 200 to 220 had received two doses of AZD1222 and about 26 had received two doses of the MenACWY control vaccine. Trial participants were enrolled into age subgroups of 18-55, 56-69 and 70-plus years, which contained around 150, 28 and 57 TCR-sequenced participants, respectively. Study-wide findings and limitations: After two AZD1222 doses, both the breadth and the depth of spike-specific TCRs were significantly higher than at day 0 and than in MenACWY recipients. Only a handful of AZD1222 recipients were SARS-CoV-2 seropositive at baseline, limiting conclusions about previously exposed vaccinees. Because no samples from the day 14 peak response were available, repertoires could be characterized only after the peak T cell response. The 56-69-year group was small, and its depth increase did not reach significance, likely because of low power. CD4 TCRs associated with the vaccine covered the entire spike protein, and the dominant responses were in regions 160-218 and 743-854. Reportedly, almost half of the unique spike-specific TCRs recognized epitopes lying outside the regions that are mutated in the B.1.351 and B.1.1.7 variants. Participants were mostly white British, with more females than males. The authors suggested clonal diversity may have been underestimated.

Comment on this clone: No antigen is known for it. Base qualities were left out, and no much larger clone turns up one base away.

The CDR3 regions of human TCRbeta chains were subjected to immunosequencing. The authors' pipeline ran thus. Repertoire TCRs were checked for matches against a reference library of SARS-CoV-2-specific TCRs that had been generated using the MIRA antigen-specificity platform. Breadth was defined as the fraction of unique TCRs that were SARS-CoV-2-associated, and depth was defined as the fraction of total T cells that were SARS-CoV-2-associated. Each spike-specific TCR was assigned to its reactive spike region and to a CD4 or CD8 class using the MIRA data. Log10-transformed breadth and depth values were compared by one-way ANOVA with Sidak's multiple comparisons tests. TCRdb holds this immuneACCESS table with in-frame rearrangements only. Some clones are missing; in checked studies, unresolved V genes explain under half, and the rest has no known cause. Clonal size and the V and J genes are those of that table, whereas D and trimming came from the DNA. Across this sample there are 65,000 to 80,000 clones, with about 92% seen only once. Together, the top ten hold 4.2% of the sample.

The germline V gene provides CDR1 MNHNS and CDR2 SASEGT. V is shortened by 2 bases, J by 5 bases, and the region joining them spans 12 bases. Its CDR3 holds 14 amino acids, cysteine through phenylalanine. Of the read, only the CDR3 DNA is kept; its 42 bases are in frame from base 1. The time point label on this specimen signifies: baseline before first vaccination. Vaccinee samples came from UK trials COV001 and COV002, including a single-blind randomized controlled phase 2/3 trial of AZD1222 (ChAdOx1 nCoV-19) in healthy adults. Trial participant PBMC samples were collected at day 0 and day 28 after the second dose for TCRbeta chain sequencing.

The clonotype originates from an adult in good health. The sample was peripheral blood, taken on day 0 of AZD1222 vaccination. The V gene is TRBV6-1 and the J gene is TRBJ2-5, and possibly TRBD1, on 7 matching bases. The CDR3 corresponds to CASSERRGRETQYF. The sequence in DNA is TGTGCCAGCAGTGAAAGGAGGGGGCGGGAGACCCAGTACTTC.